Sequencing of this TCR beta chain was carried out in a study of radiation and T cells in renal cell carcinoma (dated by TCRdb to about 2020). Regarding the study in general: Samples came from a clinical trial, in which primary renal cell carcinomas received 15 Gy stereotactic body radiation therapy followed by nephrectomy 4 weeks later. In total, around 53 samples, comprising around 26 tumors and around 27 peripheral blood samples, were subjected to TCR beta sequencing. In the approximately 49 samples combined, some 4,000,000 unique CDR3 nucleotide sequences were found, encoding 2 million to 3 million unique CDR3 amino acid sequences.

The CDR3 numbers 13 residues from cysteine through phenylalanine. The DNA shown is the 39-base CDR3, in frame from base 1. According to the germline V gene (reference sequence), CDR1 reads SEHNR and CDR2 reads FQNEAQ. Deletion took 5 bases off V and 1 base off J, with a span of 9 bases between the germline ends. Following the manufacturer's recommendations, the immunoSEQ kit was used to generate TCR beta libraries from genomic DNA. For library preparation, a first multiplex PCR was performed with proprietary primers, followed by a second PCR in which unique barcodes were added, and bead cleanups were performed after each round. Each sample batch included a kit-provided positive control reaction and a negative control reaction. The final libraries underwent checking on an Agilent 4200 TapeStation D1000 ScreenTape, volumetric pooling, and quantification by qPCR. Sequencing was performed on an Illumina NextSeq500 with a MidOutput 150-cycle cartridge, and 156 Read1 and 15 Index1 cycles were run with kit custom primers. The pooled library was loaded at 0.8 to 1 pM, with an approximately 21% PhiX control spiked in. In the authors' own workflow: Vendor-processed data were analyzed in R, and a clonotype was defined as all T cells sharing the same CDR3 nucleotide sequence. For clone abundance analyses, frequencies were normalized to the 10,000 most abundant clones in each sample. Before analysis, public T cell clones were removed, and these numbered fewer than six per sample on average. An abundance difference of at least 32-fold between compartments was the criterion for calling clonotypes tumor-enriched or baseline blood-enriched. A beta-binomial differential abundance model was used to identify clonotypes that were expanded or contracted between blood time points. Tumor-blood repertoire similarity was measured with the Baroni-Urbani and Buser coefficient, and group comparisons used two-tailed Wilcoxon tests in R. The immuneACCESS repertoire file appears here via TCRdb, limited to in-frame rearrangements. These files lack a portion of the clones; in checked studies, under half of the deficit traces to unresolved V genes, and the cause of the others is not known. The V and J calls and the clone size are those of that table, but D and trimming were determined from the DNA. Counted in this sample were roughly 150,000 clones; about 91% of them appeared once. The top ten hold approximately 13% of the sample.

In the paper's terms, the time point label means: blood 2 weeks post-SBRT. The intended sense of this specimen's treatment or condition label: 15 Gy SBRT to primary tumor, nephrectomy 4 weeks later. To track tumor-enriched clonotypes, serial peripheral blood was sampled from radiation-treated patients at baseline and at 2 weeks and 4 weeks after SBRT. Every patient had renal cell carcinoma of clear cell pathology. Genomic DNA for TCR sequencing was prepared using the QIAamp DNA Blood Mini Kit (Qiagen). Samples were included in the analyses only if all quality control checks were passed. What the authors observed across the whole study: In blood, the top tumor clonotypes increased between baseline and 2 weeks post-radiation and then shrank by 4 weeks, which suggests that tumor-resident clones expanded only transiently. Changes in the blood repertoire were not tracked past 4 weeks after treatment. Because pretreatment tumor biopsies were not available, the baseline intratumoral presence of clonotypes could not be determined. With a single-armed trial design, the study had no way to address how radiation dose or scheduling affects the TCR repertoire.

On this clone: What antigen it recognizes has not been identified. Qualities for individual bases were not recorded, and no much larger clone is one base off.

The chain uses TRBV7-9 and TRBJ2-7; perhaps TRBD1 is the D gene, with 5 bases matching. The specimen was blood, collected from a patient whose treatment included radiotherapy and nephrectomy. This TCR derives from a woman in her forties or fifties with renal cell carcinoma. The DNA sequence is as follows: TGTGCCAGCAGCCTCCGGACATCCTACGAGCAGTACTTC. This gives the protein CASSLRTSYEQYF.